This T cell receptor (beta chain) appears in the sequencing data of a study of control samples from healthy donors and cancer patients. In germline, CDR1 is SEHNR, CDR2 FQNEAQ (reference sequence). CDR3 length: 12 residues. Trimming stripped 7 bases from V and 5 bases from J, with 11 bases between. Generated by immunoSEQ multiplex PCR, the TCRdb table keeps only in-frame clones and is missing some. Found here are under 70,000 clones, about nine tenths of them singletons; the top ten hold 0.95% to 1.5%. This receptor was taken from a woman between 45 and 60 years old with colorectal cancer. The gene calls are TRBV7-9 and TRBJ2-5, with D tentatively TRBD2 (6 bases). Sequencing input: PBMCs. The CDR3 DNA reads TGTGCCAGCACTAGTCGGGGGGAGACCCAGTACTTC. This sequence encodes CASTSRGETQYF.